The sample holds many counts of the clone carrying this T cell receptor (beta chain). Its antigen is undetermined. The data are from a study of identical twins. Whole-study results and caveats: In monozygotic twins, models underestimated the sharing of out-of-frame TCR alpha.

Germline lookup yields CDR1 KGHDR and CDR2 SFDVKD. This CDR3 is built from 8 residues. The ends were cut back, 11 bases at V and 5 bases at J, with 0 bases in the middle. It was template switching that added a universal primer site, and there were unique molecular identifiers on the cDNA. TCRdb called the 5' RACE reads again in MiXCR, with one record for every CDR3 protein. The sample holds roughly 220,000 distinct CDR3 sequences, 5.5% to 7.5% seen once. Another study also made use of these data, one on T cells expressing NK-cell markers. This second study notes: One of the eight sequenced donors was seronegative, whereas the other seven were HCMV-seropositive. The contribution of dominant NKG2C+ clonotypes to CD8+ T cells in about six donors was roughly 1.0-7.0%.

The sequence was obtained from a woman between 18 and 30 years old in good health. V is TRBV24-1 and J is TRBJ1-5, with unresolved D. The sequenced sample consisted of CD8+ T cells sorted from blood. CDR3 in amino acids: CANQPQHF. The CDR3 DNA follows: TGTGCCAATCAGCCCCAGCATTTT.